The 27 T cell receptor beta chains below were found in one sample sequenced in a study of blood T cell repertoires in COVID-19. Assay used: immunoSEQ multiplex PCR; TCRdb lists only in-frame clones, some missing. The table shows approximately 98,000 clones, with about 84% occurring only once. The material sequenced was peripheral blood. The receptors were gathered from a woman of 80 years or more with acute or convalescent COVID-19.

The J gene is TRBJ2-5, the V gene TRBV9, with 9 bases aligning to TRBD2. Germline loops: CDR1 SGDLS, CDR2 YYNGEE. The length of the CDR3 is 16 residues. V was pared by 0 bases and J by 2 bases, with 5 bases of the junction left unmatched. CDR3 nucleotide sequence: TGTGCCAGCAGCGTAGGTGTTAGCGGGGGTCAAGAGACCCAGTACTTC. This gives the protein CASSVGVSGGQETQYF.

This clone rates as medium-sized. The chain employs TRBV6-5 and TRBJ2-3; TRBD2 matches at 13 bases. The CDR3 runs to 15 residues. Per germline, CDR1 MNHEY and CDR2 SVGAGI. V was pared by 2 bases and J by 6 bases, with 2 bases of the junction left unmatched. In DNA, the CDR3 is TGTGCCAGCAGTTACGAGACTAGCGGGGGGGATACGCAGTATTTT. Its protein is CASSYETSGGDTQYF.

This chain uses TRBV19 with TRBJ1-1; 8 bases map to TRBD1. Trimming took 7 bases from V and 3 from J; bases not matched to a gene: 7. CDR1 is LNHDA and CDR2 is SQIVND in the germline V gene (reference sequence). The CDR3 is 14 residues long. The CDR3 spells CASIPTGVHTEAFF. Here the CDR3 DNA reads TGTGCCAGTATCCCGACAGGGGTCCACACTGAAGCTTTCTTT.

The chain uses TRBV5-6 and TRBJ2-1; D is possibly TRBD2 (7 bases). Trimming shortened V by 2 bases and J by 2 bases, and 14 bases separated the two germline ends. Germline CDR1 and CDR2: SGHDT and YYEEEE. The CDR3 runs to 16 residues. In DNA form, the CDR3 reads TGTGCCAGCAGCTTCGTAGGCGGGGGCCCCTACAATGAGCAGTTCTTC. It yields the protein CASSFVGGGPYNEQFF.

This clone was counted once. The CDR3 DNA sequence: TGCGCCAGCAGCCAAGATTGGGGACAGGGGGGATGGGAGACCCAGTACTTC. Translating it yields CASSQDWGQGGWETQYF. The chain is built from TRBV4-1 and TRBJ2-5; 11 nucleotides agree with TRBD1. J lost 5 bases, V lost 0 bases, and 8 bases had no gene match. The CDR3 sequence is 17 residues long. Germline-derived CDR1 and CDR2 are MGHRA and YSYEKL.

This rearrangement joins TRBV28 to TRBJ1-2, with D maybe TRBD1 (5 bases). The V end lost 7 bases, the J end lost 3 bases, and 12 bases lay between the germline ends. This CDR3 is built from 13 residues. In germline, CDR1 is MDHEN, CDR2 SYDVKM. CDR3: CASTVQVDYGYTF. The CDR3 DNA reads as TGTGCCAGCACTGTACAGGTTGACTATGGCTACACCTTC.

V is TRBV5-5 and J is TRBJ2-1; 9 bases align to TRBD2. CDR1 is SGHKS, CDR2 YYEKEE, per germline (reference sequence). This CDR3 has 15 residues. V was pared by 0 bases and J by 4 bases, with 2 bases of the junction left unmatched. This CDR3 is CASSLASGVYNEQFF. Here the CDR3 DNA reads TGTGCCAGCAGCTTGGCTAGCGGGGTATACAATGAGCAGTTCTTC.

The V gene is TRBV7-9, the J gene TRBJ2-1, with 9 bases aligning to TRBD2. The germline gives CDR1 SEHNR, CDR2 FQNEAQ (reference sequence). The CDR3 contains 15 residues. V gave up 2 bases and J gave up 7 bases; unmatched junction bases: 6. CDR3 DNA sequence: TGTGCCAGCAGCTTATCCCCTCTAGCGGGAAATGAGCAGTTCTTC. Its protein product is CASSLSPLAGNEQFF.

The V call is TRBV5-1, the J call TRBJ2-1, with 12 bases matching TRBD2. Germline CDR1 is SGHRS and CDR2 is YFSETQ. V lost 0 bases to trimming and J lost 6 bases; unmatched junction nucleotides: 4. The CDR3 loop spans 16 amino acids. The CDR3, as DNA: TGCGCCAGCAGCTTGGTAGCGACTAGCGGGGGCAATGAGCAGTTCTTC. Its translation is CASSLVATSGGNEQFF.

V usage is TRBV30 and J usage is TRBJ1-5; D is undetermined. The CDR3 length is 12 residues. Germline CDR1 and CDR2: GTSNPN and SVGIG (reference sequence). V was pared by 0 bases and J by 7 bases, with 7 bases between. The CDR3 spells CAWSVTAQPQHF. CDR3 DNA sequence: TGTGCCTGGAGTGTTACAGCACAGCCCCAGCATTTT.

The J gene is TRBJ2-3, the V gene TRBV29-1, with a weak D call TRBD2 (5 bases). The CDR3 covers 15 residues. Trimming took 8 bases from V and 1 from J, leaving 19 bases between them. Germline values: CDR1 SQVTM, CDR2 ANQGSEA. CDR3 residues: CSSDSTAAGTDTQYF. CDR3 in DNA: TGCAGCTCGGACTCCACAGCGGCCGGCACAGATACGCAGTATTTT.

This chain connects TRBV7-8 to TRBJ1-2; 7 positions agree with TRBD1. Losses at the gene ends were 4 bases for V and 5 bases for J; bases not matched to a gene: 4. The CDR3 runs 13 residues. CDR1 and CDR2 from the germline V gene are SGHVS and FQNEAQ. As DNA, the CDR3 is TGTGCCAGCAGCTCGACAGGGAGGTATGGCTACACCTTC. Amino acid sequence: CASSSTGRYGYTF.

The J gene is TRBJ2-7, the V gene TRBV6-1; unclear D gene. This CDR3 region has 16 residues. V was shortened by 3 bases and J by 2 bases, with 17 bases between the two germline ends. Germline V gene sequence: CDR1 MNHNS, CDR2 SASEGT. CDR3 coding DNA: TGTGCCAGCAGTGACCAAGGCCTACGAGACACCTACGAGCAGTACTTC. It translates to CASSDQGLRDTYEQYF.

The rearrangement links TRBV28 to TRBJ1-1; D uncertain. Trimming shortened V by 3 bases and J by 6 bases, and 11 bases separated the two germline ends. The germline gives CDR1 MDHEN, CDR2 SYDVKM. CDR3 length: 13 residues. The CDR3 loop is CASSLLRYAEAFF. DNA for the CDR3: TGTGCCAGCAGTTTGTTACGGTACGCTGAAGCTTTCTTT.

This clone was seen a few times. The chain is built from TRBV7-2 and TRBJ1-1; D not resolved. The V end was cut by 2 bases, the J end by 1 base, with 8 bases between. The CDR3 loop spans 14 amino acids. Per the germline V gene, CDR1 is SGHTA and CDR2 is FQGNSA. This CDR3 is CASSLRHGNTEAFF. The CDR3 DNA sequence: TGTGCCAGCAGCTTAAGACATGGGAACACTGAAGCTTTCTTT. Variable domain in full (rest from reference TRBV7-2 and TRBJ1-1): GAGVSQSPSNKVTEKGKDVELRCDPISGHTALYWYRQSLGQGLEFLIYFQGNSAPDKSGLPSDRFSAERTGGSVSTLTIQRTQQEDSAVYLCASSLRHGNTEAFFGQGTRLTVV.

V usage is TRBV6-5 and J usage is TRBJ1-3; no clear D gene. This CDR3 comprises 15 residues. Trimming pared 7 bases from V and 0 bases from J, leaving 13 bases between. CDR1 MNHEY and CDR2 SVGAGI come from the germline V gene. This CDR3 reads CASTLPGSSGNTIYF. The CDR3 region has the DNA TGTGCCAGCACTCTCCCCGGTAGCTCTGGAAACACCATATATTTT.

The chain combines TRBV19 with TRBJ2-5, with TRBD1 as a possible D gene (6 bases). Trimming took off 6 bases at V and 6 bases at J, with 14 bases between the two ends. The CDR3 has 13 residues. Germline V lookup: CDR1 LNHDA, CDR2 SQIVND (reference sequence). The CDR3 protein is CASSPQGTQTQYF. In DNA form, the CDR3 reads TGTGCCAGTAGCCCTCAAGGGACACAGACCCAGTACTTC.

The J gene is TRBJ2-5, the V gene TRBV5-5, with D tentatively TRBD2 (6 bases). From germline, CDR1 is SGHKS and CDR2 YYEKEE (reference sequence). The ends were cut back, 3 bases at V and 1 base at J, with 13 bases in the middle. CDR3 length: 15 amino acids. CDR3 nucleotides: TGTGCCAGCAGCTGGGGGAGGCAGGGCCAAGAGACCCAGTACTTC. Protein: CASSWGRQGQETQYF.

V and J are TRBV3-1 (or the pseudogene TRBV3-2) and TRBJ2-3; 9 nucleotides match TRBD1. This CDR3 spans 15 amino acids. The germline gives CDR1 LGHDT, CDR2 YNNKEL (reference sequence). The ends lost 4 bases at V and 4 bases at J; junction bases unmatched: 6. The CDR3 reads CASSLGTGSSDTQYF. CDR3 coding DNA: TGTGCCAGCAGCCTTGGGACAGGGAGCTCAGATACGCAGTATTTT.

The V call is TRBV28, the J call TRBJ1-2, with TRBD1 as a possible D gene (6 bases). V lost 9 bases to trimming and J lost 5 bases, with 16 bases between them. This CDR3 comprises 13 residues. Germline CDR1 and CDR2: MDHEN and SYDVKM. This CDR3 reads CASTLRGGYGYTF. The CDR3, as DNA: TGTGCCAGTACCCTCAGGGGTGGTTATGGCTACACCTTC.

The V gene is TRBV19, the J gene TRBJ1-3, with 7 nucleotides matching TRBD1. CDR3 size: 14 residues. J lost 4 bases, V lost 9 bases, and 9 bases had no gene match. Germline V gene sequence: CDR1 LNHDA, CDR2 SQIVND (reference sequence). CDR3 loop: CASEKTGRGNTIYF. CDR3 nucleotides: TGTGCCAGCGAAAAGACAGGGCGAGGAAACACCATATATTTT. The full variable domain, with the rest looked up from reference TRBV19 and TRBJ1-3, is DGGITQSPKYLFRKEGQNVTLSCEQNLNHDAMYWYRQDPGQGLRLIYYSQIVNDFQKGDIAEGYSVSREKKESFPLTVTSAQKNPTAFYLCASEKTGRGNTIYFGEGSWLTVV.

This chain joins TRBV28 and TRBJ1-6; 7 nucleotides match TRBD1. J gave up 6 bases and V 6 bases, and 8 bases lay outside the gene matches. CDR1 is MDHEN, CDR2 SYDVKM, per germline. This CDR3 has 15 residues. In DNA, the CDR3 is TGTGCCAGCAGAGGGGGCAGTGCGGGTAATTCACCCCTCCACTTT. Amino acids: CASRGGSAGNSPLHF.

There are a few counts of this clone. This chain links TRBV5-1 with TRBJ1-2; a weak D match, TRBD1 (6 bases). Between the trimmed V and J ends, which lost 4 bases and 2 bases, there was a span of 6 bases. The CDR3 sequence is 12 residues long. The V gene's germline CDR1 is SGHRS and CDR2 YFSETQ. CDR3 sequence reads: CASSQGNYGYTF. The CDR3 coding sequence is TGCGCCAGCAGCCAGGGGAACTATGGCTACACCTTC.

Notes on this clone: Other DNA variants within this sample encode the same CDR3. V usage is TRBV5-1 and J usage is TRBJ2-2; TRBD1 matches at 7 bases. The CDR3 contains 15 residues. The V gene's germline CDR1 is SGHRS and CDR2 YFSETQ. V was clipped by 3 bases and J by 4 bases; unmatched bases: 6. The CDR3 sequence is CASSSRQGSTGELFF. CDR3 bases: TGCGCCAGCAGCTCTCGACAGGGTAGCACCGGGGAGCTGTTTTTT.

The CDR3 DNA reads as TGTGCCAGCAGCGTAGCTTCAGGGAACAACTCACCCCTCCACTTT. Protein product: CASSVASGNNSPLHF. The chain carries TRBV9 and TRBJ1-6, with D perhaps matching TRBD1 (5 bases). Trimming stripped 0 bases from V and 10 bases from J, with 14 bases between. The germline gives CDR1 SGDLS, CDR2 YYNGEE. The CDR3 has 15 amino acids. Filled out from reference TRBV9 and TRBJ1-6, the complete variable domain reads DSGVTQTPKHLITATGQRVTLRCSPRSGDLSVYWYQQSLDQGLQFLIQYYNGEERAKGNILERFSAQQFPDLHSELNLSSLELGDSALYFCASSVASGNNSPLHFGNGTRLTVT.

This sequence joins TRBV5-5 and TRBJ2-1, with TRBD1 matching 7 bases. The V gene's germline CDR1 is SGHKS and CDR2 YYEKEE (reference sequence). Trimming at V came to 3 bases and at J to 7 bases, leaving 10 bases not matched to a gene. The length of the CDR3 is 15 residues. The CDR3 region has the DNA TGTGCCAGCAGCTCCAGGAAGGGGGCATTGAATGAGCAGTTCTTC. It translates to CASSSRKGALNEQFF.

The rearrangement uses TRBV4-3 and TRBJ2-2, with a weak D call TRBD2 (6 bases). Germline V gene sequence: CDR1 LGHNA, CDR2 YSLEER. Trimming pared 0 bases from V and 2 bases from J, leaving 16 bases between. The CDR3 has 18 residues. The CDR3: CASSQDTTSSFNTGELFF. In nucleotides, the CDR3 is TGCGCCAGCAGCCAAGACACAACTAGCTCCTTTAACACCGGGGAGCTGTTTTTT.